This TCR beta chain was found in a study of CD8+CD57+ T cells in acquired aplastic anemia. V lost 0 bases, J lost 2 bases, and 4 bases stayed unmatched. Germline values: CDR1 WNHNN, CDR2 SYGVQD (reference sequence). The CDR3 contains 17 residues. Patients sequenced had flow cytometry evidence of CD8+CD57+ cell expansion. According to the study, genomic DNA was the template for TCR beta VDJ and CDR3 profiling. TCRdb independently ran MiXCR on the reads; one entry per CDR3 protein. Here the sample spans approximately 80,000 distinct CDR3 sequences, about 70% being singletons. The V gene is TRBV10-1, the J gene TRBJ1-3; 10 nucleotides match TRBD1. Input material: sorted CD4+, CD8+, or CD8+CD57+ T cells (not recorded which) from PBMCs. This sequence originates from a human donor with aplastic anemia. The CDR3 protein is CASSESGQGRAGNTIYF. In nucleotides, the CDR3 is TGCGCCAGCAGTGAGTCGGGACAGGGGAGAGCTGGAAACACCATATATTTT.